Following are 15 T cell receptor beta chains from one sample sequenced in a study of cytomegalovirus exposure and HLA in healthy donors. The PCR employed 60 Vbeta primers together with 13 Jbeta primers. Using immunoSEQ multiplex PCR, the repertoire was profiled, and TCRdb retains in-frame clones only, with some absent. Among about 200,000 clones listed, around 80% were seen once. Sequencing was carried out using PBMCs. These receptors were taken from a male donor in good health and CMV-seronegative.

This clone was recorded only once. CDR3 amino acids: CASSLVRQGETGELFF. The CDR3 bases are TGTGCCAGCAGCTTAGTACGGCAGGGCGAGACCGGGGAGCTGTTTTTT. The V call is TRBV11-2, the J call TRBJ2-2, with D maybe TRBD1 (5 bases). V was cut by 1 base and J by 5 bases, with 14 bases left in between. Germline V lookup: CDR1 SGHAT, CDR2 FQNNGV. The CDR3 is 16 residues long.

V is TRBV5-1 and J is TRBJ2-7, with TRBD2 identical over 11 bases. Germline trimming cut 3 bases from V and 2 bases from J; bases unmatched to any gene: 4. Germline CDR1 SGHRS, CDR2 YFSETQ. The CDR3 is 15 amino acids. The CDR3 DNA is TGCGCCAGCAGCTCCGATAGCGGGAGGGCCTACGAGCAGTACTTC. This gives the protein CASSSDSGRAYEQYF.

V gene TRBV6-5 combines with J gene TRBJ1-2; 10 bases align to TRBD1. The V and J ends lost 5 bases and 3 bases, in that order; junction bases with no gene match: 6. The CDR3 runs 15 residues. Germline CDR1 and CDR2: MNHEY and SVGAGI. In DNA, the CDR3 is TGTGCCAGCAGTGGCGGGACAGGGGAATACTATGGCTACACCTTC. The encoded protein is CASSGGTGEYYGYTF.

The chain links TRBV27 to TRBJ1-5; tentative D call: TRBD1 (6 bases). The CDR3 consists of 13 residues. V lost 3 bases to trimming and J lost 10 bases, with 13 bases between them. Per the germline V gene, CDR1 is MNHEY and CDR2 is SMNVEV (reference sequence). CDR3 protein: CASSLREGGPQHF. The CDR3 coding sequence is TGTGCCAGCAGTTTGCGGGAGGGGGGACCCCAGCATTTT.

The V call is TRBV29-1, the J call TRBJ2-3; 9 bases match TRBD2. CDR1 is SQVTM and CDR2 is ANQGSEA in the germline V gene. Germline trimming cut 1 base from V and 4 bases from J; bases unmatched to any gene: 3. The CDR3 runs 14 residues. The CDR3 DNA sequence: TGCAGCGTTGAAGGTAGCGGGAGATCAGATACGCAGTATTTT. Its translation is CSVEGSGRSDTQYF.

The chain links TRBV13 to TRBJ2-5, with TRBD2 matching over 8 bases. CDR1 and CDR2 (germline): PRHDT, FYEKMQ (reference sequence). The CDR3 is made up of 16 amino acids. The V gene end was trimmed by 1 base and the J gene end by 6 bases; junction bases not matched to a gene: 10. CDR3 sequence (DNA): TGTGCCAGCAGCTTAGTCCGGGAGGGCCCTATAAAGACCCAGTACTTC. This codes for CASSLVREGPIKTQYF.

This clone was detected only a few times. This chain links TRBV28 with TRBJ2-5; D perhaps matches TRBD2 (6 bases). The ends were cut back, 3 bases at V and 4 bases at J, with 15 bases in the middle. CDR1 and CDR2 (germline): MDHEN, SYDVKM. The CDR3 has 15 amino acids. The CDR3: CASSFKFGGSETQYF. The CDR3 nucleotides are TGTGCCAGCAGTTTTAAGTTCGGGGGTTCAGAGACCCAGTACTTC.

The rearrangement joins TRBV9 to TRBJ1-4; D ambiguous. The CDR3 consists of 15 residues. V lost 2 bases to trimming and J lost 0 bases, with 8 bases between them. Germline-derived CDR1 and CDR2 are SGDLS and YYNGEE. CDR3 sequence (DNA): TGTGCCAGCAGCGTTGCGGGAACAACTAATGAAAAACTGTTTTTT. It yields the protein CASSVAGTTNEKLFF.

The chain combines TRBV5-4 with TRBJ2-1, with 7 bases matching TRBD1. Germline lookup yields CDR1 SGHNT and CDR2 YYREEE (reference sequence). Germline trimming cut 6 bases from V and 6 bases from J; bases unmatched to any gene: 12. CDR3 length: 15 amino acids. The CDR3 DNA reads as TGTGCCAGCAACCTAGGACAGGATAGCGTCAATGAGCAGTTCTTC. Translated: CASNLGQDSVNEQFF. The variable domain in full, completed from reference TRBV5-4 and TRBJ2-1, reads ETGVTQSPTHLIKTRGQQVTLRCSSQSGHNTVSWYQQALGQGPQFIFQYYREEENGRGNFPPRFSGLQFPNYSSELNVNALELDDSALYLCASNLGQDSVNEQFFGPGTRLTVL.

The J gene is TRBJ1-6, the V gene TRBV7-2, with D hard to call. Looked up from germline, CDR1 is SGHTA and CDR2 is FQGNSA. CDR3 length: 14 amino acids. Trimming shortened V by 4 bases and J by 8 bases, and 12 bases separated the two germline ends. CDR3 residues: CASSSRRAYSPLHF. The CDR3 nucleotides read TGTGCCAGCAGCTCCCGGAGGGCTTATTCACCCCTCCACTTT.

The genes are TRBV29-1 and TRBJ2-7; 12 nucleotides align to TRBD1. The germline V gene has CDR1 SQVTM and CDR2 ANQGSEA. Trimming cost V 6 bases and J 5 bases; bases outside gene matches: 11. CDR3 length: 15 residues. The CDR3: CSVLGRDRGLNEQYF. The CDR3 bases are TGCAGCGTCCTCGGGCGGGACAGGGGGCTGAACGAGCAGTACTTC.

This rearrangement joins TRBV9 to TRBJ2-3; 9 nucleotides agree with TRBD1. V was pared by 4 bases and J by 4 bases, with 7 bases of the junction left unmatched. The germline V gene encodes CDR1 SGDLS and CDR2 YYNGEE. This CDR3 is 15 amino acids long. CDR3 coding DNA: TGTGCCAGCAGCCTAATACAGGGGGCAGCAGATACGCAGTATTTT. Protein product: CASSLIQGAADTQYF.

This clone was recorded a few times. V gene TRBV28 combines with J gene TRBJ1-4, with 9 bases identical to TRBD1. The V segment lost 3 bases and the J segment 7 bases; nucleotides outside the gene matches: 6. CDR1 and CDR2 from the germline V gene are MDHEN and SYDVKM. This CDR3 contains 15 residues. The DNA of the CDR3 is TGTGCCAGCAGTTTCGGCGGACAGGGGAGTGAAAAACTGTTTTTT. Protein: CASSFGGQGSEKLFF.

The chain's CDR3 is CSFRTHPGTDTQYF. The CDR3 nucleotides read TGCAGCTTCCGGACTCACCCCGGCACAGATACGCAGTATTTT. This sequence joins TRBV29-1 and TRBJ2-3, with D perhaps matching TRBD2 (5 bases). Germline values: CDR1 SQVTM, CDR2 ANQGSEA. The germline V and J ends were trimmed by 8 bases and 1 base, with 16 bases remaining between them. The CDR3 has 14 residues.

The rearrangement links TRBV7-2 to TRBJ2-1, with 12 bases that match TRBD2. The germline V gene encodes CDR1 SGHTA and CDR2 FQGNSA. This CDR3 is built from 15 residues. With V trimmed by 4 bases and J by 10 bases, 8 bases remained unmatched. CDR3 in amino acids: CASSSYPSGRGEQFF. The CDR3 bases are TGTGCCAGCAGCTCATACCCTAGCGGGAGGGGGGAGCAGTTCTTC.